These 4 T cell receptor beta chains originate from one sample sequenced in a study of human T cells and chemical hapten exposure. The time point denotes: patch test 1, 2 weeks after DPC sensitization. Treatment given: therapeutic diphenylcyclopropenone sensitization with weekly scalp DPC. TCRdb recomputed calls from the RACE reads with MiXCR, one row per CDR3 protein. This table has roughly 180,000 distinct CDR3 sequences, roughly 15% appearing once. The input for sequencing was whole blood, taken in connection with sensitization to the hapten diphenylcyclopropenone (DPC). These TCRs come from a woman aged 25 to 39 with alopecia areata. Some clones in this sample may be carry-over from other donors' samples.

There are many counts of this clonotype. The rearrangement links TRBV28 to TRBJ2-7, with D possibly being TRBD2 (6 bases). Per germline, CDR1 MDHEN and CDR2 SYDVKM. The length of the CDR3 is 14 residues. V was shortened by 5 bases and J by 6 bases, with 17 bases between the two germline ends. The CDR3 spells CASSLTGRELEQYF. CDR3 coding DNA: TGTGCCAGCAGTCTCACCGGCCGGGAGCTCGAGCAGTACTTC. Drawing the rest from reference TRBV28 and TRBJ2-7, the complete variable domain is DVKVTQSSRYLVKRTGEKVFLECVQDMDHENMFWYRQDPGLGLRLIYFSYDVKMKEKGDIPEGYSVSREKKERFSLILESASTNQTSMYLCASSLTGRELEQYFGPGTRLTVT.

In this sample, this clonotype turned up a few times. The chain uses TRBV3-1 and TRBJ1-1; D remains ambiguous. The CDR3 runs 17 residues. Trimming took 3 bases from V and 4 from J, leaving 21 bases between them. The germline V gene has CDR1 LGHDT and CDR2 YNNKEL (reference sequence). CDR3 protein: CASSHSTTFEGRTEAFF. In nucleotides, the CDR3 is TGTGCCAGCAGCCATTCCACTACCTTTGAAGGGCGCACTGAAGCTTTCTTT.

This clonotype was found many times. DNA for the CDR3: TGTGCCAGCAGTCCGACAGGGTTCAGAACCGGGGAGCTGTTTTTT. Its protein is CASSPTGFRTGELFF. The chain is built from TRBV28 and TRBJ2-2; 7 nucleotides match TRBD1. The CDR3 covers 15 residues. CDR1 and CDR2 from the germline V gene are MDHEN and SYDVKM. Trimming removed 5 bases from V and 5 bases from J; junction bases left unmatched: 8.

The sample holds a few counts of this clonotype. The gene calls are TRBV12-3 or TRBV12-4 and TRBJ2-6; TRBD1 might be the D (6 bases). The CDR3 extends over 15 amino acids. V lost 7 bases and J 0 bases, leaving 10 bases between the germline ends. CDR3 coding DNA: TGTGCCAGCACCAGGACAGTCTCTGGGGCCAACGTCCTGACTTTC. Amino acid sequence: CASTRTVSGANVLTF.